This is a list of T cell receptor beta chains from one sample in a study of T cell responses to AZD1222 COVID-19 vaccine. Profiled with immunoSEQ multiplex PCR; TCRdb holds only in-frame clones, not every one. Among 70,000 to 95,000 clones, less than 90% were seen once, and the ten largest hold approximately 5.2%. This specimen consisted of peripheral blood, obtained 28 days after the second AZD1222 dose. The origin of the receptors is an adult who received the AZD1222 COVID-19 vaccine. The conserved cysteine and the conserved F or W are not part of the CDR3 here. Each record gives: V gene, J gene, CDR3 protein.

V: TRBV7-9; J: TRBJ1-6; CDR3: ASSPPQGSPLH
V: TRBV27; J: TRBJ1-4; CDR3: ASSLYGVGEKLF
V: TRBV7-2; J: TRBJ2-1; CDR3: ASSLVGLDEQF
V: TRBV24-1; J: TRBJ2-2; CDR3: ATSDRRGPNTGELF
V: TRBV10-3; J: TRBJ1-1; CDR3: AISGQGGGTEAF
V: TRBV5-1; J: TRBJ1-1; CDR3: ASSLSRRLYPNTEAF
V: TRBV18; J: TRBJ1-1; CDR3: ASSPLGGSTEAF
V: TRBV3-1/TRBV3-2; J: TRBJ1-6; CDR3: ASRGDRGNGSPLH
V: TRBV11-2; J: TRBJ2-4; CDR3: ASSPSSNRGNIQY
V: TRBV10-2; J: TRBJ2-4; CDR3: ASRSGGAGAKNIQY
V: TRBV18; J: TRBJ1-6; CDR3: ASSDRQGNSPLH
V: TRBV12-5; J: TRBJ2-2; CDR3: ASGLVSGGTGELF
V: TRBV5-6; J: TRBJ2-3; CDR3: ASSPRDTPVNTQY
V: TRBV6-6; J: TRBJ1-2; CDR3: ASSYDSNYGYT
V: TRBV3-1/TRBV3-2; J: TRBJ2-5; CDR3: ASSQAQGPETQY
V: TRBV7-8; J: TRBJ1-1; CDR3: ASSLQGGTEAF
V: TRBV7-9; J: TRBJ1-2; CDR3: ASRRTEHYGYT
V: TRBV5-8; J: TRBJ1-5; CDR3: ASSGGDGYNNQPQH
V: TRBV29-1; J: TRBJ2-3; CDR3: SVTAAGHTDTQY
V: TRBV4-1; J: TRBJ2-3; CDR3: ASSGDTQY
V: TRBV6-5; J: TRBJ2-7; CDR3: ASRGQGSGHEQY
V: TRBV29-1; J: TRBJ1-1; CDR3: SVLDRTTTEAF
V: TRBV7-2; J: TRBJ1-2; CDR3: ASSANLGGYGYT